These 25 T cell receptor beta chains originate from one sample sequenced in a study of regulatory T cells in long-lasting Graves disease. The time point is: newly diagnosed GD, antithyroid drugs for less than 3 months. RNA from PBMCs was the source of the TCR library. Libraries of TCR beta came from iRepertoire HTBI primers plus Arm-PCR of CDR3 regions. TCRdb redid the calling of the multiplex PCR reads with MiXCR, one entry per CDR3 protein. The sample carries 350,000 to 450,000 distinct CDR3 sequences, 14% to 15% recorded once. These data also featured in a second study, about T cells in Graves' hyperthyroidism and ophthalmopathy.

The sample here was peripheral blood mononuclear cells (PBMCs), taken at new diagnosis, from a patient treated with antithyroid drugs. These receptors originate from a young woman with Graves disease.

There are many counts of this clonotype. CDR3 protein: CASSLLDDSLAKNIQYF. In nucleotides, the CDR3 is TGTGCCAGCAGTTTATTGGACGACAGCCTAGCCAAAAACATTCAGTACTTC. V usage is TRBV28 and J usage is TRBJ2-4, with D tentatively TRBD1 (5 bases). Germline lookup yields CDR1 MDHEN and CDR2 SYDVKM. The CDR3 consists of 17 residues. Trimming took 1 base from V and 0 from J, leaving 13 bases between them.

This clonotype was seen at least ten times. The V and J genes are TRBV20-1 and TRBJ2-7, with TRBD1 matching 7 bases. The CDR3 is made up of 13 amino acids. Germline V gene lookup returns CDR1 DFQATT and CDR2 SNEGSKA (reference sequence). V lost 6 bases and J lost 3; bases outside the gene matches: 8. This chain's CDR3 is CSAHPGQSYEQYF. CDR3 DNA sequence: TGCAGTGCCCACCCGGGACAGAGCTACGAGCAGTACTTC.

This clonotype was counted many times. The chain carries TRBV28 and TRBJ1-5; 8 positions agree with TRBD1. There are 14 residues in the CDR3. Germline V gene data show CDR1 as MDHEN and CDR2 as SYDVKM. V lost 8 bases to trimming and J lost 3 bases; unmatched junction nucleotides: 6. This chain's CDR3 is CASVDRVNNQPQHF. CDR3 sequence (DNA): TGTGCCAGCGTGGACAGGGTTAACAATCAGCCCCAGCATTTT.

The chain combines TRBV24-1 with TRBJ2-1, with 7 bases identical to TRBD2. V lost 4 bases, J lost 5 bases, and 19 bases stayed unmatched. Germline V lookup: CDR1 KGHDR, CDR2 SFDVKD. The CDR3 is 19 residues long. The CDR3 region is CATSDALAEAAGVHNEQFF. The DNA for the CDR3 is TGTGCCACCAGTGACGCGCTAGCGGAGGCCGCGGGTGTACACAATGAGCAGTTCTTC.

V gene TRBV12-5 combines with J gene TRBJ2-1; D gene uncertain. V was pared by 0 bases and J by 7 bases, with 16 bases between. The CDR3 length is 16 residues. Per germline, CDR1 LGHNT and CDR2 FRNRAP. CDR3 sequence reads: CASGLVLAESGNEQFF. The CDR3 DNA sequence: TGTGCTAGTGGTTTGGTACTGGCAGAGTCTGGGAATGAGCAGTTCTTC.

This clonotype was recorded a few times. V usage is TRBV5-6 and J usage is TRBJ1-1; TRBD1 might be the D (5 bases). The germline CDR1 and CDR2 sequences are SGHDT and YYEEEE. The CDR3 runs 15 residues. Trimming took 3 bases from V and 3 from J, leaving 15 bases between them. The CDR3 DNA reads TGTGCCAGCAGCTCCCCACTTCTGACAGACACTGAAGCTTTCTTT. Translated: CASSSPLLTDTEAFF.

Many counts were recorded for this clonotype. The V call is TRBV6-5, the J call TRBJ2-7, with D perhaps TRBD2 (5 bases). The CDR3 is 14 amino acids. CDR1 and CDR2 from the germline V gene are MNHEY and SVGAGI. Trimming stripped 2 bases from V and 3 bases from J, with 11 bases between. The CDR3 loop reads CASSYDGMSYEQYF. The CDR3, as DNA: TGTGCCAGCAGTTACGACGGGATGAGCTACGAGCAGTACTTC.

This clonotype has a count of ten or more. The chain employs TRBV20-1 and TRBJ2-1; D might be TRBD1 (5 bases). Germline CDR1 reads DFQATT; CDR2 reads SNEGSKA (reference sequence). V dropped 1 base and J dropped 7 bases, with 17 bases sitting between them. The length of the CDR3 is 15 residues. CDR3 residues: CSARGSDSFNNEQFF. The DNA for the CDR3 is TGCAGTGCTAGAGGAAGTGACAGCTTTAATAATGAGCAGTTCTTC.

This clonotype showed up many times. The chain links TRBV5-5 to TRBJ1-1, with 10 bases aligning to TRBD1. The CDR3 length is 14 residues. The germline gives CDR1 SGHKS, CDR2 YYEKEE (reference sequence). V gave up 4 bases and J gave up 11 bases; unmatched junction bases: 11. CDR3 amino acids: CASSGKTGGLPAFF. CDR3 bases: TGTGCCAGCAGCGGTAAGACAGGGGGCCTACCTGCTTTCTTT.

In its sample, this clonotype was seen many times. The V and J genes are TRBV24-1 and TRBJ2-7; D is undetermined. This CDR3 has 17 residues. Trimming removed 0 bases from V and 0 bases from J, with 14 bases in between. The V gene's germline CDR1 is KGHDR and CDR2 SFDVKD. The CDR3 sequence is CATSDLQSGPISYEQYF. CDR3 bases: TGTGCCACCAGTGATTTGCAATCCGGACCGATCTCCTACGAGCAGTACTTC.

V usage is TRBV19 and J usage is TRBJ2-4; TRBD1 might be the D (5 bases). The CDR3 length is 14 residues. V lost 5 bases and J 0 bases, leaving 8 bases between the germline ends. Germline values: CDR1 LNHDA, CDR2 SQIVND (reference sequence). As DNA, the CDR3 is TGTGCCAGTAGTCGACAGCTAGCCAAAAACATTCAGTACTTC. Its protein product is CASSRQLAKNIQYF.

This clonotype has ten or more counts. The V call is TRBV28, the J call TRBJ1-2, with a weak D call TRBD1 (6 bases). Trimming took off 6 bases at V and 1 base at J, with 12 bases between the two ends. The CDR3 loop spans 14 amino acids. Germline values: CDR1 MDHEN, CDR2 SYDVKM. Here the CDR3 DNA reads TGTGCCAGCAGACCCCGGACAGTTAACTATGGCTACACCTTC. Residues: CASRPRTVNYGYTF.

This clonotype was recorded many times. The rearrangement links TRBV14 to TRBJ1-1; TRBD1 might be the D (5 bases). Deletions cut 2 bases from V and 0 bases from J, with 10 bases between. Germline V gene lookup returns CDR1 SGHDN and CDR2 FVKESK. The CDR3 loop spans 15 amino acids. This chain's CDR3 is CASSQQGHMNTEAFF. In DNA, the CDR3 is TGTGCCAGCAGCCAACAGGGCCATATGAACACTGAAGCTTTCTTT.

This clonotype was picked up many times. The chain employs TRBV11-3 and TRBJ2-5; 7 positions match TRBD1. The CDR3 sequence is 13 residues long. Germline CDR1 and CDR2: SGHNT and YENEEA. Losses at the gene ends were 5 bases for V and 3 bases for J; bases not matched to a gene: 3. CDR3 sequence: CASSPDREETQYF. The CDR3, as DNA: TGTGCCAGCAGCCCCGACAGGGAAGAGACCCAGTACTTC.

In regard to this clonotype: A read error likely explains this, since a far larger clone differs by one base. The chain combines TRBV20-1 with TRBJ2-7, with D possibly TRBD2 on 6 matching bases. The CDR3 runs to 14 residues. V was trimmed by 5 bases and J by 7 bases, leaving 21 bases between them. Germline V gene sequence: CDR1 DFQATT, CDR2 SNEGSKA (reference sequence). CDR3 protein: CSAGRIADYNEQYF. Here the CDR3 DNA reads TGCAGTGCTGGACGGATAGCGGATTACAATGAGCAGTACTTC.

This clonotype was seen at least ten times. The chain joins TRBV27 to TRBJ2-3; 11 bases align to TRBD1. Per the germline V gene, CDR1 is MNHEY and CDR2 is SMNVEV (reference sequence). CDR3 length equals 17 residues. V trimming: 5 bases; J trimming: 3 bases; junction bases outside the gene matches: 10. CDR3 coding DNA: TGTGCCAGCAGTCAATGGACAGGGGGCGGACCAACAGATACGCAGTATTTT. It specifies CASSQWTGGGPTDTQYF.

This chain joins TRBV7-9 and TRBJ2-2, with D unresolved. Trimming cost V 7 bases and J 1 base, with 7 bases left between them. CDR3 length: 13 residues. Germline CDR1 is SEHNR and CDR2 is FQNEAQ (reference sequence). The CDR3 reads CASTPWNTGELFF. The CDR3 DNA reads as TGTGCCAGCACCCCGTGGAACACCGGGGAGCTGTTTTTT. Full variable domain (remainder filled in from reference TRBV7-9 and TRBJ2-2): DTGVSQNPRHKITKRGQNVTFRCDPISEHNRLYWYRQTLGQGPEFLTYFQNEAQLEKSRLLSDRFSAERPKGSFSTLEIQRTEQGDSAMYLCASTPWNTGELFFGEGSRLTVL.

The V and J genes are TRBV27 and TRBJ2-7, with D perhaps TRBD2 (6 bases). The germline V gene has CDR1 MNHEY and CDR2 SMNVEV (reference sequence). The CDR3 is 15 amino acids. Trimming shortened V by 5 bases and J by 6 bases, and 20 bases separated the two germline ends. CDR3 residues: CASSSAGTQGSEQYF. The DNA of the CDR3 is TGTGCCAGCAGTAGTGCCGGGACTCAGGGTTCCGAGCAGTACTTC.

As concerns this clonotype: A much larger clonotype is one base distant, so this may be a read error. The chain is built from TRBV29-1 and TRBJ2-1; D may correspond to TRBD1 or TRBD2 (5 bases each). This CDR3 comprises 13 residues. Germline CDR1 SQVTM, CDR2 ANQGSEA. V dropped 2 bases and J dropped 10 bases, with 15 bases sitting between them. The CDR3 here is CSVEQGMGDEQFF. DNA for the CDR3: TGCAGCGTTGAACAGGGAATGGGGGACGAGCAGTTCTTC.

This clonotype has only a few counts. The chain recombines TRBV7-9 with TRBJ2-7; D may be TRBD1 (5 bases). Looked up from germline, CDR1 is SEHNR and CDR2 is FQNEAQ (reference sequence). The CDR3 spans 15 residues. The V end was cut by 6 bases, the J end by 4 bases, with 19 bases between. DNA of the CDR3: TGTGCCAGCAGTCCACGGCCAGGGCCCTTTTACGAGCAGTACTTC. This gives the protein CASSPRPGPFYEQYF.

The chain recombines TRBV3-1 with TRBJ2-7; perhaps TRBD1 as D (5 bases). Germline V lookup: CDR1 LGHDT, CDR2 YNNKEL (reference sequence). Trimming removed 3 bases at V and 1 base at J, with 13 bases between. This CDR3 region has 15 residues. CDR3 protein: CASSQGQVASYEQYF. The CDR3 nucleotides read TGTGCCAGCAGCCAGGGGCAAGTCGCTTCCTACGAGCAGTACTTC.

This clonotype has just a few counts. As DNA, the CDR3 is TGTGCCAGCAGTGAACGCATCTCCTATAATTCACCCCTCCACTTT. Translating it yields CASSERISYNSPLHF. The rearrangement links TRBV2 to TRBJ1-6; D uncertain. The V gene lost 2 bases and the J gene lost 0 bases, with 5 bases spanning the gap. The CDR3 is 15 amino acids. Germline assignment: CDR1 SNHLY and CDR2 FYNNEI.

Points on this clonotype: This sequence may be a read error, since a much larger clone differs from it by one base. The genes are TRBV20-1 and TRBJ2-5; 9 positions match TRBD2. This CDR3 has 14 amino acids. With 1 base clipped from V and 4 bases from J, the junction kept 4 bases outside the gene matches. Germline V gene sequence: CDR1 DFQATT, CDR2 SNEGSKA (reference sequence). The DNA of the CDR3 is TGCAGTGCTAGAGTAGCGGGAGTGGTAGAGACCCAGTACTTC. Protein product: CSARVAGVVETQYF.

V and J are TRBV9 and TRBJ1-2; 7 bases agree with TRBD1. The CDR3 is 15 amino acids. Germline V gene data show CDR1 as SGDLS and CDR2 as YYNGEE. The J segment lost 0 bases and the V segment lost 2 bases, leaving 4 bases of the junction unmatched. Here the CDR3 reads CASSVTGDTNYGYTF. In nucleotides, the CDR3 is TGTGCCAGCAGCGTTACAGGGGATACTAACTATGGCTACACCTTC.

There are many counts of this clonotype. The chain employs TRBV20-1 and TRBJ1-1; maybe TRBD1 (5 bases). Per germline, CDR1 DFQATT and CDR2 SNEGSKA (reference sequence). Trimming took off 4 bases at V and 10 bases at J, with 19 bases between the two ends. The CDR3 loop spans 13 amino acids. CDR3 coding DNA: TGCAGTGCTATACCCCGACAGACCTTCGGAGCTTTCTTT. Amino acids: CSAIPRQTFGAFF.